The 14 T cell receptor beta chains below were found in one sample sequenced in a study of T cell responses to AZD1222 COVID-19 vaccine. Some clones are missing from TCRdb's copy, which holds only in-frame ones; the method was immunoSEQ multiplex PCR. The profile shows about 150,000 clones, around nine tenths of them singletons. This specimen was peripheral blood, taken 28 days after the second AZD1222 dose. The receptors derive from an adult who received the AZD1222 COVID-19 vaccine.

The CDR3 reads CASSDGQSYEQYF. The CDR3 DNA follows: TGCGCCAGCAGTGACGGACAGAGCTACGAGCAGTACTTC. The genes are TRBV10-2 and TRBJ2-7; perhaps TRBD1 as D (6 bases). CDR1 and CDR2 (germline): WSHSY, SAAADI. The V gene lost 3 bases and the J gene lost 3 bases, with 9 bases spanning the gap. The length of the CDR3 is 13 residues.

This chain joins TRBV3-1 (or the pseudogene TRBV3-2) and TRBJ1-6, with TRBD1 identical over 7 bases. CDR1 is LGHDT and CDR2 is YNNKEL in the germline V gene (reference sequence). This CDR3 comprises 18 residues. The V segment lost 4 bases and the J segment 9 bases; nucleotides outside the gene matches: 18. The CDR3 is CASSRSGRGQAIGSPLHF. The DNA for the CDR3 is TGTGCCAGCAGCCGCTCGGGGAGGGGGCAGGCGATAGGTTCACCCCTCCACTTT.

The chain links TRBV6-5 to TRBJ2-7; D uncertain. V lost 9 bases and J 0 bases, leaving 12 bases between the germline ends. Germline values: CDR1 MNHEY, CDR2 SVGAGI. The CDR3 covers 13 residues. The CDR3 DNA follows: TGTGCCAGTCTTCTCCTGGACTCCTACGAGCAGTACTTC. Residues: CASLLLDSYEQYF.

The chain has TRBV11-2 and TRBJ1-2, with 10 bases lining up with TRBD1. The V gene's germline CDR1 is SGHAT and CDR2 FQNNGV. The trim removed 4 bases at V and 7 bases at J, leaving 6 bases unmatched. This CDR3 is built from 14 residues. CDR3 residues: CASSSGTGASGYTF. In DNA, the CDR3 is TGTGCCAGCAGCTCCGGGACAGGGGCGTCTGGCTACACCTTC.

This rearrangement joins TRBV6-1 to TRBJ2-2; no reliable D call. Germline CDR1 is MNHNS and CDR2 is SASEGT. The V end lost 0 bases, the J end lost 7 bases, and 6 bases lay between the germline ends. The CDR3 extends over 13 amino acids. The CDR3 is CASSEALDGELFF. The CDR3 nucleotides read TGTGCCAGCAGTGAAGCCCTCGACGGGGAGCTGTTTTTT.

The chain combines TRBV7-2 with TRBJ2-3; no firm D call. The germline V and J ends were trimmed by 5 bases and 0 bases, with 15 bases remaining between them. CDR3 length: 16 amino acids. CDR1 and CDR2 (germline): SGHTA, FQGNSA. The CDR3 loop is CASSPWTDPSTDTQYF. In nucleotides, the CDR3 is TGTGCCAGCAGCCCCTGGACGGACCCGAGCACAGATACGCAGTATTTT.

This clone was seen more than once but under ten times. The CDR3 nucleotides are TGTGCCAGCAGTGGGAGCGGGGGGGCAGGCGAGCAGTACTTC. It translates to CASSGSGGAGEQYF. V usage is TRBV7-9 and J usage is TRBJ2-7; 10 positions agree with TRBD2. The germline V gene encodes CDR1 SEHNR and CDR2 FQNEAQ (reference sequence). There are 14 residues in the CDR3. J lost 6 bases, V lost 6 bases, and 8 bases had no gene match.

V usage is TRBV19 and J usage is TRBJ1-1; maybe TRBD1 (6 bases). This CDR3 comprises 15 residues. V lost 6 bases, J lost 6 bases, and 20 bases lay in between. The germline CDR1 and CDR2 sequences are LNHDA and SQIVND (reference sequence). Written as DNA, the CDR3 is TGTGCCAGTAGACGGGGGACATTGAAGAGATCTGAAGCTTTCTTT. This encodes CASRRGTLKRSEAFF.

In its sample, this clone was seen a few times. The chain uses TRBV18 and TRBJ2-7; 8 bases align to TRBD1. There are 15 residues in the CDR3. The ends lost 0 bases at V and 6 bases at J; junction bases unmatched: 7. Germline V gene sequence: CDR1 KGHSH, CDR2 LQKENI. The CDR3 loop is CASSPPRQGPLEQYF. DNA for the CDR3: TGTGCCAGCTCACCACCGAGACAGGGGCCTCTCGAGCAGTACTTC.

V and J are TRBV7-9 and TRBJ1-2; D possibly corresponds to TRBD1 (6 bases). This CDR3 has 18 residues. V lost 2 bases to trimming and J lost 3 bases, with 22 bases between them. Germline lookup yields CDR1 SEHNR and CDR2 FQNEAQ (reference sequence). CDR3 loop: CASSLSLGHGPGDYGYTF. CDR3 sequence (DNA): TGTGCCAGCAGCTTATCTTTAGGGCATGGTCCAGGGGACTATGGCTACACCTTC.

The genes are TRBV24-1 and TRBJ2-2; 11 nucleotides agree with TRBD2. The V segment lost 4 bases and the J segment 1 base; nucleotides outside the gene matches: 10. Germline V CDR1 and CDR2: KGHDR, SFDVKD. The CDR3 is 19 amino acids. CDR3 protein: CATSDPSLTSGGNTGELFF. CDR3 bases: TGTGCCACCAGTGACCCCTCCCTAACTAGCGGGGGGAACACCGGGGAGCTGTTTTTT.

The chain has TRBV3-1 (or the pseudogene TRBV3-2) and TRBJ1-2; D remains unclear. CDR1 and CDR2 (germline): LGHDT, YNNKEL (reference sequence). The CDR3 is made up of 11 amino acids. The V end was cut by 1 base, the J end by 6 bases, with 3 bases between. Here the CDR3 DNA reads TGTGCCAGCAGCCAAGGGCATGGCTACACCTTC. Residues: CASSQGHGYTF.

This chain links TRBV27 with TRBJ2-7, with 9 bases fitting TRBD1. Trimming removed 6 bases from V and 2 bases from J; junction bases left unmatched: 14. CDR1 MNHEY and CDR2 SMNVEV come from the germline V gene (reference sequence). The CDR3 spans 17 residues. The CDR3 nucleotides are TGTGCCAGCAGCGTCCGACCCCCGGGACAGGGCCCCTACGAGCAGTACTTC. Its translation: CASSVRPPGQGPYEQYF.

Here the CDR3 DNA reads TGTGCCAGCAGCCAACGCCATGAGTGGAACATTCAGTACTTC. It translates to CASSQRHEWNIQYF. The chain joins TRBV3-1 (or the pseudogene TRBV3-2) to TRBJ2-4; D gene uncertain. The CDR3 is 14 amino acids. From germline, CDR1 is LGHDT and CDR2 YNNKEL (reference sequence). Trimming took off 2 bases at V and 7 bases at J, with 12 bases between the two ends.